The clone carrying this T cell receptor (beta chain) was counted between two and nine times. Germline V lookup: CDR1 MNHEY, CDR2 SMNVEV (reference sequence). The CDR3 spans 15 residues. V lost 5 bases, J lost 0 bases, and 12 bases lay in between. The data derive from a study of metastatic and nonmetastatic thyroid tumors. The overall study: Thyroid patients, malignant and benign, had repertoires compared across blood and tumor or nodule tissue.

Among the patients, none had received any treatment before thyroid surgery. TCRdb used MiXCR to call clones anew from the PCR reads. The sample yields 50,000 to 65,000 clones, about 4% seen once. V is TRBV27 and J is TRBJ2-3; D possibly matches TRBD1 or TRBD2 (5 bases each). The clonotype was recovered from a female donor with papillary thyroid cancer or a benign thyroid nodule (not recorded which). Some clones in this sample may be carry-over from other donors' samples. The material sequenced was blood. CDR3 sequence (DNA): TGTGCCAGCAGTCTCCGGGACCGAAGCACAGATACGCAGTATTTT. As protein: CASSLRDRSTDTQYF.